Sequencing of this T cell receptor (beta chain) was carried out in a study of blood T cell repertoires in COVID-19. Overall study: Acute and convalescent COVID-19 samples came from the United States, Italy and Spain.

Per germline, CDR1 SGHVS and CDR2 FQNEAQ. CDR3 length equals 16 residues. Trimming took 5 bases from V and 5 from J; bases not matched to a gene: 10. Original processing methods: Amplifying reference gene primers gave estimates of nucleated cell counts. Method: immunoSEQ multiplex PCR; TCRdb's copy keeps in-frame clones and lacks some. V, J and clone size derive from that table, while D and trimming were established from the DNA sequence. Here the sample spans some 250,000 clones, around 88% being singletons. Input material: PBMCs or T cells enriched from blood (not recorded which). The chain has TRBV7-8 and TRBJ1-5; 9 bases map to TRBD1. The receptor was isolated from a woman in her thirties or forties with acute COVID-19. In DNA, the CDR3 is TGTGCCAGCAGCACTCGGGACAGGGTTGCTGATCAGCCCCAGCATTTT. Its protein product is CASSTRDRVADQPQHF. Full variable domain (rest looked up from reference TRBV7-8 and TRBJ1-5): GAGVSQSPRYKVAKRGQDVALRCDPISGHVSLFWYQQALGQGPEFLTYFQNEAQLDKSGLPSDRFFAERPEGSVSTLKIQRTQQEDSAVYLCASSTRDRVADQPQHFGDGTRLSIL.